This TCR beta chain was captured in a study of cytomegalovirus exposure and HLA in healthy donors. Study-level findings and limits: In vitro testing confirmed a few CMV-associated chains as specific for CMV antigens. As was reported, the HLA-A and HLA-B alleles of most subjects were accurately predicted from TCR beta sequences. Presence/absence analyses treated sequencing depth as roughly uniform across donors.

This clone is a singleton in its sample. Antigen unknown. The CDR3 has 12 residues. The V end lost 4 bases, the J end lost 15 bases, and 16 bases lay between the germline ends. CDR1 is LNHDA and CDR2 is SQIVND in the germline V gene (reference sequence). The PCR made use of 60 Vbeta and 13 Jbeta primers. The data were produced by immunoSEQ multiplex PCR, yet TCRdb's version contains in-frame clones alone and is incomplete. The sample gives more than 40,000 clones, over 70% of which show up once; around 3% is in the top ten. This TCR was sampled from a man in his fifties in good health and CMV-seronegative. Sequencing used PBMCs. V and J are TRBV19 and TRBJ2-1, with a tentative D call TRBD2 (6 bases). CDR3 in amino acids: CASSTSSVGRFF. The CDR3 DNA reads TGTGCCAGTAGTACCTCTAGCGTGGGAAGGTTCTTC.